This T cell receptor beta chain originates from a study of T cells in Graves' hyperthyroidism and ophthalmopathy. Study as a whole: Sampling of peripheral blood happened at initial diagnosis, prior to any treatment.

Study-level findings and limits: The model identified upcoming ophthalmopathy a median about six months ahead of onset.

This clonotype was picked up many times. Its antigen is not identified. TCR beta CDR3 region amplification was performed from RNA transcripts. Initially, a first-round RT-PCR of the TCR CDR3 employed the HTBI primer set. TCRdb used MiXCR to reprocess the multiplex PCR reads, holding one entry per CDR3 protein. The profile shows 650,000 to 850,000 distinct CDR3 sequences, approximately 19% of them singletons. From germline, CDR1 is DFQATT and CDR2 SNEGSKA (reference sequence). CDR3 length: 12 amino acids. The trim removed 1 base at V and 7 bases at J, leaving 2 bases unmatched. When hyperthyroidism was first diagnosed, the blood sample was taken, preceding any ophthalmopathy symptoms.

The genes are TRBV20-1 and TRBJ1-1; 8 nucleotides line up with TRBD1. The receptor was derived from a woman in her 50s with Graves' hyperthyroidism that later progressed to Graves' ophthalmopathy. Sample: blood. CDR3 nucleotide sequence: TGCAGTGCTAGAGGGACAGGGAGTGAAGCTTTCTTT. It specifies CSARGTGSEAFF.